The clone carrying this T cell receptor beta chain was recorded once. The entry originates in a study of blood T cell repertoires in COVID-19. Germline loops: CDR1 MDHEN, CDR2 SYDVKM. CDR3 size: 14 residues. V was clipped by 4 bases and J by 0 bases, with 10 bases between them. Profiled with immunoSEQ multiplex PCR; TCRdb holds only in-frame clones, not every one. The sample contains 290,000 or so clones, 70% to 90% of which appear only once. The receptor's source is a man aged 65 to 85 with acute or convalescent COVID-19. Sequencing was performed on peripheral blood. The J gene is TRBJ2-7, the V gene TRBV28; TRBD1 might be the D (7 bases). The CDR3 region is CASSWGDSSYEQYF. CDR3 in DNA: TGTGCCAGCAGTTGGGGGGACAGCTCCTACGAGCAGTACTTC.